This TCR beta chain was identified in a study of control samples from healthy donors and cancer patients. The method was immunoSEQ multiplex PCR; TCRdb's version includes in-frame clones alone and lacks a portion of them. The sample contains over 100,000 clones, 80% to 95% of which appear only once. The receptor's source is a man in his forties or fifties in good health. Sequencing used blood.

Here the CDR3 DNA reads TGCGCCAGCAGAGAAGCCCTGGGGGGCACTGAAGCTTTCTTT. As protein: CASREALGGTEAFF. The J gene is TRBJ1-1, the V gene TRBV5-1; D might be TRBD1 (5 bases). V dropped 5 bases and J dropped 4 bases, with 15 bases sitting between them. Germline V gene data show CDR1 as SGHRS and CDR2 as YFSETQ. The CDR3 loop spans 14 amino acids.